This entry lists 31 T cell receptor beta chains sequenced from one sample in a study of shared clonotypes between healthy human individuals. Here immunoSEQ multiplex PCR was the method, and the copy in TCRdb shows in-frame clones only, minus some. The sample lists about 110,000 clones; about 70% were seen once. The sequenced material came from memory CD8+ T cells sorted from blood. Indicated subset: CD45RO+ cells pooled with CCR7-negative TemRA cells. All receptors derive from a woman in her twenties or thirties in good health.

The sample holds one count of this clone. The chain employs TRBV18 and TRBJ2-3; TRBD1 might be the D (6 bases). CDR1 is KGHSH and CDR2 is LQKENI in the germline V gene. The V and J ends lost 4 bases and 0 bases respectively, with 14 bases between them. CDR3 length: 16 residues. CDR3 region: CASSRGQTLSTDTQYF. The CDR3 DNA sequence: TGTGCCAGCTCACGTGGACAGACCCTTAGCACAGATACGCAGTATTTT.

This clone appeared a single time. This rearrangement joins TRBV23-1 to TRBJ2-1; 8 bases agree with TRBD2. TRBV23-1 is placed among ORFs of uncertain function. This CDR3 is 20 amino acids long. J was trimmed by 4 bases and V by 1 base; bases with no gene match: 18. CDR3: CASSQYGPPGGGRVYNEQFF. The CDR3 DNA reads TGCGCCAGCAGTCAATACGGTCCCCCGGGAGGGGGGAGGGTGTACAATGAGCAGTTCTTC.

The V call is TRBV29-1, the J call TRBJ2-3, with D possibly TRBD2 on 6 matching bases. The CDR3 has 13 residues. V was pared by 4 bases and J by 8 bases, with 16 bases between. Germline V gene lookup returns CDR1 SQVTM and CDR2 ANQGSEA. The CDR3 coding sequence is TGCAGCGTTGGAACGGGAGACGCGGGTACGCAGTATTTT. This encodes CSVGTGDAGTQYF.

The chain is built from TRBV6-1 and TRBJ2-1; D is perhaps TRBD1 or TRBD2 (5 bases each). Looked up from germline, CDR1 is MNHNS and CDR2 is SASEGT. V was trimmed by 7 bases and J by 9 bases, leaving 10 bases between them. The CDR3 loop spans 11 amino acids. CDR3 DNA: TGTGCCAGCAACGGGGCCTTTGAGCAGTTCTTC. Translating gives CASNGAFEQFF.

The V and J genes are TRBV27 and TRBJ2-2; the match to TRBD2 covers 10 bases. J lost 4 bases, V lost 6 bases, and 8 bases had no gene match. This CDR3 has 16 residues. Germline assignment: CDR1 MNHEY and CDR2 SMNVEV (reference sequence). The CDR3 region is CASRTWTSGGTGELFF. The CDR3 coding sequence is TGTGCCAGCAGAACCTGGACTAGCGGCGGCACCGGGGAGCTGTTTTTT.

This clone was picked up many times. The gene calls are TRBV5-4 and TRBJ1-2; a possible D gene is TRBD1 (6 bases). Deletions cut 0 bases from V and 4 bases from J, with 10 bases between. CDR1 and CDR2 (germline): SGHNT, YYREEE (reference sequence). The CDR3 contains 14 residues. CDR3 sequence reads: CASSLGQARYGYTF. In nucleotides, the CDR3 is TGTGCCAGCAGCTTGGGACAGGCTCGCTATGGCTACACCTTC.

The rearrangement uses TRBV5-1 and TRBJ1-3; no clear D gene. The germline V gene has CDR1 SGHRS and CDR2 YFSETQ. The CDR3 has 14 amino acids. V dropped 0 bases and J dropped 2 bases, with 6 bases sitting between them. The CDR3 loop reads CASSLGTTGNTIYF. CDR3 coding DNA: TGCGCCAGCAGCTTGGGCACAACTGGAAACACCATATATTTT. The full variable domain, in which reference TRBV5-1 and TRBJ1-3 provide the parts outside the CDR3, is KAGVTQTPRYLIKTRGQQVTLSCSPISGHRSVSWYQQTPGQGLQFLFEYFSETQRNKGNFPGRFSGRQFSNSRSEMNVSTLELGDSALYLCASSLGTTGNTIYFGEGSWLTVV.

The chain is built from TRBV28 and TRBJ2-2; TRBD1 is a possible D gene (7 bases). Germline V gene sequence: CDR1 MDHEN, CDR2 SYDVKM. V lost 5 bases, J lost 0 bases, and 10 bases lay in between. CDR3 length: 15 residues. CDR3 region: CASSGGTANTGELFF. As DNA, the CDR3 is TGTGCCAGCAGTGGAGGGACAGCGAACACCGGGGAGCTGTTTTTT.

The V call is TRBV6-5, the J call TRBJ1-1, with D unclear. This CDR3 region has 14 residues. CDR1 is MNHEY and CDR2 is SVGAGI in the germline V gene. The ends were cut back, 6 bases at V and 1 base at J, with 12 bases in the middle. The CDR3 here is CASRPPQRNTEAFF. In DNA, the CDR3 is TGTGCCAGCAGACCCCCGCAGAGGAACACTGAAGCTTTCTTT.

About this clone itself: Other DNA sequences from this sample encode an identical CDR3 as well. The J gene is TRBJ2-3, the V gene TRBV28; 11 positions match TRBD2. This CDR3 region has 15 residues. The ends lost 3 bases at V and 3 bases at J; junction bases unmatched: 2. Per the germline V gene, CDR1 is MDHEN and CDR2 is SYDVKM. The CDR3 region is CASSFLAGGTDTQYF. DNA for the CDR3: TGTGCCAGCAGTTTCCTAGCGGGAGGAACAGATACGCAGTATTTT. The whole variable domain, remainder taken from reference TRBV28 and TRBJ2-3, is DVKVTQSSRYLVKRTGEKVFLECVQDMDHENMFWYRQDPGLGLRLIYFSYDVKMKEKGDIPEGYSVSREKKERFSLILESASTNQTSMYLCASSFLAGGTDTQYFGPGTRLTVL.

The chain couples TRBV7-6 to TRBJ2-2; a weak D match, TRBD2 (5 bases). The CDR3 spans 13 residues. The ends were cut back, 0 bases at V and 6 bases at J, with 5 bases in the middle. CDR1 is SGHVS, CDR2 FNYEAQ, per germline. Written as DNA, the CDR3 is TGTGCCAGCAGCTTAGCGGGAGCCGGGGAGCTGTTTTTT. Its protein product is CASSLAGAGELFF.

The genes are TRBV5-1 and TRBJ1-2; 8 bases match TRBD1. There are 15 residues in the CDR3. Per the germline V gene, CDR1 is SGHRS and CDR2 is YFSETQ. With V trimmed by 0 bases and J by 7 bases, 8 bases remained unmatched. DNA for the CDR3: TGCGCCAGCAGCTTGGTTCAGGGGGCTTATCCTGGCTACACCTTC. Amino acid sequence: CASSLVQGAYPGYTF.

The rearrangement joins TRBV28 to TRBJ2-7; the D gene is possibly TRBD2 (5 bases). Germline V gene lookup returns CDR1 MDHEN and CDR2 SYDVKM. V was shortened by 3 bases and J by 0 bases, with 18 bases between the two germline ends. The CDR3 covers 17 residues. The CDR3 DNA reads as TGTGCCAGCAGTTTTCTAGATACAGCGGAGAGCTCCTACGAGCAGTACTTC. This sequence encodes CASSFLDTAESSYEQYF.

The chain recombines TRBV11-1 with TRBJ2-1; 7 nucleotides match TRBD2. J lost 8 bases, V lost 6 bases, and 13 bases had no gene match. The CDR3 is 15 amino acids. Germline V gives CDR1 SGHAT, CDR2 FQDESV (reference sequence). This CDR3 reads CASRILAAKFHEQFF. CDR3 nucleotide sequence: TGTGCCAGCAGAATCCTAGCGGCTAAATTTCATGAGCAGTTCTTC.

The gene calls are TRBV7-2 and TRBJ1-1, with D maybe TRBD1 (5 bases). The V gene lost 0 bases and the J gene lost 6 bases, with 11 bases spanning the gap. The CDR3 totals 14 residues. The germline V gene has CDR1 SGHTA and CDR2 FQGNSA. CDR3 amino acids: CASSLAAGAPEAFF. CDR3 sequence (DNA): TGTGCCAGCAGCTTAGCGGCTGGGGCCCCTGAAGCTTTCTTT.

The chain recombines TRBV25-1 with TRBJ2-1, with TRBD1 matching 9 bases. With V trimmed by 2 bases and J by 5 bases, 7 bases remained unmatched. Germline loops: CDR1 MGHDK, CDR2 SYGVNS. There are 16 residues in the CDR3. CDR3 sequence reads: CASSETTGTGNNEQFF. CDR3 sequence (DNA): TGTGCCAGCAGTGAAACCACCGGGACAGGGAACAATGAGCAGTTCTTC.

This clone showed up just once. This chain connects TRBV11-3 to TRBJ2-3, with 10 nucleotides matching TRBD2. The V gene's germline CDR1 is SGHNT and CDR2 YENEEA. This CDR3 spans 16 amino acids. Trimming cost V 2 bases and J 5 bases; bases outside gene matches: 7. CDR3 loop: CASSLYPAGGRDTQYF. Written as DNA, the CDR3 is TGTGCCAGCAGCTTATATCCAGCGGGAGGGAGAGATACGCAGTATTTT. The whole variable domain, filled in from reference TRBV11-3 and TRBJ2-3, reads EAGVVQSPRYKIIEKKQPVAFWCNPISGHNTLYWYLQNLGQGPELLIRYENEEAVDDSQLPKDRFSAERLKGVDSTLKIQPAELGDSAVYLCASSLYPAGGRDTQYFGPGTRLTVL.

For the CDR3, the DNA is TGCGCCAGCAGCCCCGGACCAGGCTTAGGTAGCGGCTACACCTTC. Amino acid sequence: CASSPGPGLGSGYTF. The chain joins TRBV4-1 to TRBJ1-2, with D uncertain. Germline lookup yields CDR1 MGHRA and CDR2 YSYEKL. The CDR3 is 15 amino acids. V lost 4 bases, J lost 8 bases, and 20 bases lay in between.

This clone came up once. The chain has TRBV10-2 and TRBJ2-1, with 10 bases lining up with TRBD2. V was pared by 3 bases and J by 12 bases, with 11 bases of the junction left unmatched. The CDR3 has 15 residues. The germline gives CDR1 WSHSY, CDR2 SAAADI. The CDR3, as DNA: TGCGCCAGCAGTGAACAGACTAGCGGGTTATCGAGGCAGTTCTTC. Protein sequence: CASSEQTSGLSRQFF.

CDR3 bases: TGTGCCAGCAGCTTAGGGGGGGAAAGGAACTATGGCTACACCTTC. It yields the protein CASSLGGERNYGYTF. V is TRBV11-2 and J is TRBJ1-2, with a tentative D call TRBD1 (5 bases). Germline V lookup: CDR1 SGHAT, CDR2 FQNNGV. V lost 1 base, J lost 2 bases, and 11 bases lay in between. This CDR3 is 15 amino acids long.

This chain links TRBV6-5 with TRBJ2-1; 7 bases are shared with TRBD1. CDR1 and CDR2 from the germline V gene are MNHEY and SVGAGI. The CDR3 spans 14 residues. Germline trimming cut 2 bases from V and 3 bases from J; bases unmatched to any gene: 1. In DNA form, the CDR3 reads TGTGCCAGCAGTTACGACAGGGACTACAATGAGCAGTTCTTC. Its translation is CASSYDRDYNEQFF.

The chain carries TRBV27 and TRBJ2-1; 10 nucleotides agree with TRBD2. V gave up 3 bases and J gave up 4 bases; unmatched junction bases: 12. Germline V CDR1 and CDR2: MNHEY, SMNVEV (reference sequence). CDR3 length: 18 amino acids. CDR3 sequence reads: CASSLPHLAGAGYNEQFF. The CDR3 DNA reads as TGTGCCAGCAGTTTGCCGCATCTAGCGGGAGCGGGTTACAATGAGCAGTTCTTC.

The chain has TRBV5-1 and TRBJ2-1; the D gene is possibly TRBD2 (6 bases). The CDR3 totals 16 residues. From germline, CDR1 is SGHRS and CDR2 YFSETQ. Trimming removed 0 bases from V and 3 bases from J, with 13 bases in between. The CDR3, as DNA: TGCGCCAGCAGCTTGGTTATCTGGGGACTCTACAATGAGCAGTTCTTC. Translating it yields CASSLVIWGLYNEQFF.

The rearrangement joins TRBV11-2 to TRBJ2-3, with 8 bases lining up with TRBD1. The V and J ends lost 5 bases and 1 base, in that order; junction bases with no gene match: 5. The germline V gene has CDR1 SGHAT and CDR2 FQNNGV. The CDR3 has 15 residues. The CDR3 nucleotides read TGTGCCAGCAGCGTCGGACAGGGCCGCACAGATACGCAGTATTTT. Protein sequence: CASSVGQGRTDTQYF. Combining the CDR3 with reference TRBV11-2 and TRBJ2-3 gives the whole variable domain EAGVAQSPRYKIIEKRQSVAFWCNPISGHATLYWYQQILGQGPKLLIQFQNNGVVDDSQLPKDRFSAERLKGVDSTLKIQPAKLEDSAVYLCASSVGQGRTDTQYFGPGTRLTVL.

This clone has more than one count but fewer than ten. This CDR3 is CASSLKVSGTGANVLTF. In DNA, the CDR3 is TGTGCCAGCAGCTTAAAAGTCTCCGGGACCGGGGCCAACGTCCTGACTTTC. The chain is built from TRBV7-2 and TRBJ2-6, with D perhaps assigned TRBD1 or TRBD2 (5 bases each). Trimming pared 2 bases from V and 4 bases from J, leaving 15 bases between. There are 17 residues in the CDR3. Germline V gives CDR1 SGHTA, CDR2 FQGNSA.

This clone was counted only a few times. The chain has TRBV18 and TRBJ2-7; 14 positions agree with TRBD2. The CDR3 is 20 amino acids. Germline V gene data show CDR1 as KGHSH and CDR2 as LQKENI. V lost 4 bases and J lost 1; bases outside the gene matches: 15. The CDR3 DNA follows: TGTGCCAGCTCACTTAGAACCGGGACTAGCGGGAGCCCAACATCCTACGAGCAGTACTTC. Translation gives CASSLRTGTSGSPTSYEQYF.

The chain is built from TRBV21-1 and TRBJ1-1. TRBV21-1 is listed as a pseudogene. This CDR3 has 12 amino acids. CDR3 protein: CASSWGYTEAFF. CDR3 nucleotides: TGTGCCAGCAGTTGGGGTTACACTGAAGCTTTCTTT.

V is TRBV27 and J is TRBJ2-6; TRBD1 is a possible D gene (5 bases). The V end was cut by 4 bases, the J end by 2 bases, with 9 bases between. CDR3 length: 15 residues. Looked up from germline, CDR1 is MNHEY and CDR2 is SMNVEV (reference sequence). The CDR3 sequence is CASSSGPAGANVLTF. Written as DNA, the CDR3 is TGTGCCAGCAGTTCAGGGCCGGCTGGGGCCAACGTCCTGACTTTC.

V gene TRBV7-9 combines with J gene TRBJ2-1; D is possibly TRBD1 or TRBD2 (8 bases each). V was pared by 1 base and J by 9 bases, with 25 bases between. The CDR3 extends over 18 amino acids. Per the germline V gene, CDR1 is SEHNR and CDR2 is FQNEAQ (reference sequence). CDR3 sequence reads: CASSLGRGRLAGGGEQFF. The CDR3 DNA is TGTGCCAGCAGCTTAGGCAGGGGGCGCCTTGCGGGAGGAGGTGAGCAGTTCTTC. Based on the CDR3 plus reference TRBV7-9 and TRBJ2-1, the full variable domain is DTGVSQNPRHKITKRGQNVTFRCDPISEHNRLYWYRQTLGQGPEFLTYFQNEAQLEKSRLLSDRFSAERPKGSFSTLEIQRTEQGDSAMYLCASSLGRGRLAGGGEQFFGPGTRLTVL.

This chain joins TRBV6-1 and TRBJ2-7, with 8 bases identical to TRBD2. The CDR3 loop spans 13 amino acids. V shed 8 bases and J 2 bases; nucleotides not matched to a gene: 5. Germline V lookup: CDR1 MNHNS, CDR2 SASEGT. The CDR3 nucleotides are TGTGCCAGCGCGGGAGGTTTACCCTACGAGCAGTACTTC. It encodes CASAGGLPYEQYF.

The rearrangement joins TRBV19 to TRBJ1-4; no clear D gene. The ends were cut back, 6 bases at V and 0 bases at J, with 11 bases in the middle. CDR1 and CDR2 from the germline V gene are LNHDA and SQIVND (reference sequence). CDR3 length equals 15 residues. This CDR3 is CASSFKRATNEKLFF. CDR3 sequence (DNA): TGTGCCAGTAGCTTCAAGAGAGCAACTAATGAAAAACTGTTTTTT.